The rows below give T cell receptor beta chains drawn from one sample of a study of post-analysis software for immune sequencing data. In TCRdb, the PCR reads were re-called with MiXCR into one record per CDR3 protein. The sample has over 700,000 distinct CDR3 sequences, approximately 30% seen once; the top ten hold 0.56%. The sequenced sample consisted of blood. These TCRs come from a girl aged 5-17 years with multiple sclerosis. The CDR3 runs from the conserved cysteine through the conserved F or W. A D gene is named only where the DNA matches it firmly. Not every row has a clone size; where given, it reads once, few, many or a size class.

V gene	clone size	D gene	J gene	CDR3 DNA	CDR3 protein
TRBV6-2/TRBV6-3	NA	TRBD2	TRBJ2-1	TGTGCCAGCAGTTACTCGTCGGGACTAGCGGGATTGGTTGAGCAGTTCTTC	CASSYSSGLAGLVEQFF
TRBV7-9	NA	NA	TRBJ2-3	TGTGCCAGCAGCAACTCGGGGGGCGGTACGCAGTATTTT	CASSNSGGGTQYF
TRBV20-1	few	NA	TRBJ2-3	TGCAGTGCTAGAGGCGGCCCCGGGTCAACTAGCACAGATACGCAGTATTTT	CSARGGPGSTSTDTQYF
TRBV29-1	NA	TRBD1	TRBJ2-5	TGCAGCGTCGCCGGGACAGATCGGGAGACCCAGTACTTC	CSVAGTDRETQYF
TRBV6-5	once	TRBD1	TRBJ2-1	TGTGCCAGCAGGCGTACCGGGACAGGGCACAATGAGCAGTTCTTC	CASRRTGTGHNEQFF
TRBV20-1	few	TRBD1	TRBJ1-2	TGCAGTGCAGCTGAGAGAGGGACAGAGATTAAGGGCTACACCTTC	CSAAERGTEIKGYTF
TRBV29-1	NA	TRBD1	TRBJ1-5	TGCAGCGTCGGTCCGGGACAGAATCAGCCCCAGCATTTT	CSVGPGQNQPQHF
TRBV28	NA	TRBD2	TRBJ2-2	TGTGCCAGCAGTTCGCCGGGACTAGCTTGCGGGGAGCTGTTTTTT	CASSSPGLACGELFF
TRBV21-1	NA	NA	TRBJ2-1	TGTACCAGCATCACCACAGGGTCGGGGGAGCAGTTCTTC	CTSITTGSGEQFF
TRBV3-1	few	NA	TRBJ2-5	TGTGCCAGCAGCCATTCCGCGGGGGAGACCCAGTACTTC	CASSHSAGETQYF
TRBV3-1	NA	NA	TRBJ2-7	TGTGCCAGCAGCCAACTAGGGACGTACTACGAGCAGTACTTC	CASSQLGTYYEQYF
TRBV5-1	NA	NA	TRBJ2-6	TGCGCCAGCAGCTTGGTCCCGGGACGCATCTCTGGGGCCAACGTCCTGACTTTC	CASSLVPGRISGANVLTF
TRBV5-1	NA	NA	TRBJ2-7	TGCGCCAGCAGCTTAGGGCTAGTGGACCCCTACAATGAGCAGTACTTC	CASSLGLVDPYNEQYF
TRBV20-1	NA	TRBD2	TRBJ2-4	TGCAGTGCTAGAGGCCGGAGCGGGGGGGGATTAGCCAAAAACATTCAGTACTTC	CSARGRSGGGLAKNIQYF
TRBV5-1	NA	NA	TRBJ2-7	TGCGCCAGCAGCCTGGAGGGGCCCCCCTACGAGCAGTACTTC	CASSLEGPPYEQYF
TRBV7-9	NA	TRBD1	TRBJ1-1	TGTGCCAGCAGCCGAACACAGGGGTCAGGTGGAGCTTTCTTT	CASSRTQGSGGAFF
TRBV27	NA	NA	TRBJ1-1	TGTGCCAGCAGTCTCCTATGGGACACTGAAGCTTTCTTT	CASSLLWDTEAFF
TRBV20-1	NA	NA	TRBJ1-5	TGCAGTGCTAGAGAGCGGGGGGCCTATAGCAATCAGCCCCAGCATTTT	CSARERGAYSNQPQHF
TRBV20-1	NA	NA	TRBJ1-1	TGCAGTGCTAGAAGACTCAGGGGAAATGAGGAAGCTTTCTTT	CSARRLRGNEEAFF
TRBV12-3/TRBV12-4	few	TRBD1	TRBJ2-3	TGTGCCAGCAGTCATGCGGGACAGGGGGCTTCAAGTACGCAGTATTTT	CASSHAGQGASSTQYF
TRBV6-5	NA	TRBD1	TRBJ2-7	TGTGCCAGCAGCAAGGGACAGACCTACGAGCAGTACTTC	CASSKGQTYEQYF
TRBV10-2	few	TRBD2	TRBJ2-7	TGCGCCAGCACCCTAGTCGGGACTAACTACGTGCAGTACTTC	CASTLVGTNYVQYF
TRBV10-3	few	NA	TRBJ1-2	TGTGCCATCAGTGAGTCGAAGTCCACCAACTATGGCTACACCTTC	CAISESKSTNYGYTF
TRBV6-5	NA	TRBD1	TRBJ2-3	TGTGCCAGCAGTCAAAGGACAGGCCCTGGCACAGATGCGCAGTATTTT	CASSQRTGPGTDAQYF
TRBV12-5	few	TRBD1	TRBJ1-1	TGTGCTAGTGGTCTAGCATCCGGGACAGGGAACACTGAAGCTTTCTTT	CASGLASGTGNTEAFF
TRBV20-1	NA	NA	TRBJ2-6	TGCAGTGCTACCGCCCGGGGCAGTGGGGGCTCTGGGGCCAACGTCCTGACTTTC	CSATARGSGGSGANVLTF
TRBV4-1	NA	NA	TRBJ1-1	TGCGCCAGCAGCCAAGATCCGGGGTTGGGAACTGAAGCTTTCTTT	CASSQDPGLGTEAFF
TRBV27	NA	NA	TRBJ2-1	TGTGCCAGCAGTCAAATCATGGGGGCCTACAATGAGCAGTTCTTC	CASSQIMGAYNEQFF
TRBV20-1	few	NA	TRBJ1-1	TGCAGTGCTTATCGACCGGCTGGCATGAACACTGAAGCTTTCTTT	CSAYRPAGMNTEAFF
TRBV5-1	few	NA	TRBJ2-5	TGCGCCAGCAGCCCGTCCACGGCGGTGCAAGAGACCCAGTACTTC	CASSPSTAVQETQYF
TRBV4-2	few	TRBD2	TRBJ2-1	TGTGCCAGCGACCTCGGGCTAGCGGGGGGGCCGGGATACAATGAGCAGTTCTTC	CASDLGLAGGPGYNEQFF
TRBV19	NA	TRBD2	TRBJ2-5	TGTGCCAGTAGTACCCGGACTAGCGGGGATCAAGAGACCCAGTACTTC	CASSTRTSGDQETQYF
TRBV3-1	NA	NA	TRBJ1-2	TGTGCCAGCAGCCAAGATGGGACCTATGGCAACACCTTC	CASSQDGTYGNTF
TRBV6-6	NA	NA	TRBJ2-1	TGTGCCAGCAGTTACCGGCAGTCCCAGTTCTTC	CASSYRQSQFF
TRBV2	NA	TRBD1	TRBJ2-6	TGTGCCAGAGAGCAGGGACAGGGACCTTCTGGGGCCAACGTCCTGACTTTC	CAREQGQGPSGANVLTF
TRBV6-5	few	NA	TRBJ2-1	TGTGCCAGCAGTTACTCAGGCGGGATCTCCTACAATGAGCAGTTCTTC	CASSYSGGISYNEQFF
TRBV5-1	many	TRBD2	TRBJ2-3	TGCGCCAGCAGACCTAATCTAGCGGGAGGTGGAGGAGATACGCAGTATTTT	CASRPNLAGGGGDTQYF
TRBV7-8	once	TRBD1	TRBJ2-3	TGTGCCAGCAGCTTAAGGGGACAGGGGTCGACTAGCACAGATACGCAGTATTTT	CASSLRGQGSTSTDTQYF
TRBV10-3	many	TRBD1	TRBJ2-7	TGTGCCATCAAAGGACAGGGGGTGTCCTACGAGCAGTACTTC	CAIKGQGVSYEQYF
TRBV6-6	few	TRBD2	TRBJ2-1	TGTGCCAACAGGTCCCCCGGGACTAGCGGGTCCGAGCAGTTCTTC	CANRSPGTSGSEQFF
TRBV6-6	many	TRBD2	TRBJ2-5	TGTGCCAGCCGAGGGGCGGGAGAACCGTACTTC	CASRGAGEPYF
TRBV27	few	TRBD1	TRBJ1-2	TGTGCCAGCAAGTCGGCAGGGGGTGCCTATGGCTACACCTTC	CASKSAGGAYGYTF
TRBV7-9	NA	NA	TRBJ2-3	TGTGCCGGCGAGTTGGGCACAGATACGCAGTATTTT	CAGELGTDTQYF
TRBV9	NA	TRBD2	TRBJ2-1	TGTGCCAGCAGCATCAGACTAGCGGGAGTCTATGAGCAGTTCTTC	CASSIRLAGVYEQFF
TRBV10-3	many	NA	TRBJ2-7	TGTGCCATCAGTGAGTCGAAGCTGGGCGAGCAGTACTTC	CAISESKLGEQYF
TRBV7-2	NA	TRBD2	TRBJ2-1	TGTACCAGCAGCTTAGCGGGTAGCGGGGGTTACAATGAGCAGTTCTTC	CTSSLAGSGGYNEQFF
TRBV20-1	NA	TRBD2	TRBJ2-3	TGCAGTGCAGTCCTAGCGGGACCCACAGATACGCAGTATTTT	CSAVLAGPTDTQYF
TRBV4-3	NA	NA	TRBJ1-2	TGCGCCAGCAGCCAAGATCTTAGTCTCTATGGCTACACCTTC	CASSQDLSLYGYTF
TRBV6-5	few	NA	TRBJ1-1	TGTGCCAGCGGGCGGGATGGGGCTTTCTTT	CASGRDGAFF
TRBV28	few	NA	TRBJ1-2	TGTGCCAGCAGGCCTTTTTTGACAGCCTATGGCTACACCTTC	CASRPFLTAYGYTF
TRBV7-8	few	TRBD1	TRBJ2-3	TGTGCCAGCAGCTTAGGGAACAGGGGACCCACAGATACGCAGTATTTT	CASSLGNRGPTDTQYF
TRBV7-9	many	NA	TRBJ2-7	TGTGCCAGTAGAGGGATTTACGAGCAGTACTTC	CASRGIYEQYF
TRBV4-3	NA	NA	TRBJ1-2	TGCGCCAGCAGCCTGGGGAAGGGGTCGAGTGATGGCTACACCTTC	CASSLGKGSSDGYTF
TRBV20-1	few	TRBD2	TRBJ2-1	TGCAGTGCTAGTCGGGAGGGGCATGAGCAGTTCTTC	CSASREGHEQFF
TRBV3-1	NA	NA	TRBJ2-3	TGTGCCAGCAGCCAAGATCTCTTACCGATTGCCGATACGCAGTATTTT	CASSQDLLPIADTQYF